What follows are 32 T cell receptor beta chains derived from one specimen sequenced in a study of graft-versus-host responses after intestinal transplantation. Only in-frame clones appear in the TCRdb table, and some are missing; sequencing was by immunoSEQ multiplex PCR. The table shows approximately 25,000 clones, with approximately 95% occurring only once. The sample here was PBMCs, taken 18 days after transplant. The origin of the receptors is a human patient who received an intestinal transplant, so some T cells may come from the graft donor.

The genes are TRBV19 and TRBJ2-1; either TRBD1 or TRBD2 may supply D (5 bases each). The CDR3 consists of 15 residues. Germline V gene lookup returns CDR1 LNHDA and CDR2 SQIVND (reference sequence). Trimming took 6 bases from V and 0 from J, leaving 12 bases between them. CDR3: CASRGRVSSYNEQFF. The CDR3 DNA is TGTGCCAGTAGGGGACGGGTAAGCTCCTACAATGAGCAGTTCTTC. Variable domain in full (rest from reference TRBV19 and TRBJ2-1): DGGITQSPKYLFRKEGQNVTLSCEQNLNHDAMYWYRQDPGQGLRLIYYSQIVNDFQKGDIAEGYSVSREKKESFPLTVTSAQKNPTAFYLCASRGRVSSYNEQFFGPGTRLTVL.

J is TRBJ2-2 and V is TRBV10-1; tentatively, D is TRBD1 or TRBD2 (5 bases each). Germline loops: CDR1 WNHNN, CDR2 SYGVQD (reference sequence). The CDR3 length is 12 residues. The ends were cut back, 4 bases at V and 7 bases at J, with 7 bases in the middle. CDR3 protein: CASSGGNGELFF. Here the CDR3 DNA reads TGCGCCAGCAGTGGGGGGAACGGGGAGCTGTTTTTT.

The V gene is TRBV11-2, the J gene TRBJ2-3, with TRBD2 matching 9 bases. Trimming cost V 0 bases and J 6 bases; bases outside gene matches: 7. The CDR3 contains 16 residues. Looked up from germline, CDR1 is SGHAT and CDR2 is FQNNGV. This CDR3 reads CASSLDLAGFEDTQYF. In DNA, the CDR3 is TGTGCCAGCAGCTTAGATCTAGCGGGGTTTGAGGATACGCAGTATTTT.

The CDR3 DNA sequence: TGTGCCAGTTCTTGGACATATGATAATTCACCCCTCCACTTT. Its translation: CASSWTYDNSPLHF. This rearrangement joins TRBV19 to TRBJ1-6, with D perhaps matching TRBD1 (5 bases). The V end was cut by 8 bases, the J end by 5 bases, with 13 bases between. The germline gives CDR1 LNHDA, CDR2 SQIVND (reference sequence). CDR3 length: 14 amino acids.

This CDR3 is CASSLRRPRTGMNTEAFF. CDR3 DNA sequence: TGTGCCAGCAGCTTACGCCGACCCCGGACAGGCATGAACACTGAAGCTTTCTTT. The V call is TRBV7-9, the J call TRBJ1-1; 7 nucleotides line up with TRBD1. The CDR3 extends over 18 amino acids. Losses at the gene ends were 2 bases for V and 0 bases for J; bases not matched to a gene: 12. Germline V gene data show CDR1 as SEHNR and CDR2 as FQNEAQ (reference sequence).

The CDR3 reads CASSPGRVPPYNEQFF. The CDR3, as DNA: TGTGCCAGCAGCCCTGGACGGGTTCCCCCCTACAATGAGCAGTTCTTC. This chain links TRBV11-2 with TRBJ2-1; D not resolved. This CDR3 comprises 16 residues. Deletions cut 5 bases from V and 2 bases from J, with 16 bases between. CDR1 SGHAT and CDR2 FQNNGV come from the germline V gene. Combining the CDR3 with reference TRBV11-2 and TRBJ2-1 gives the whole variable domain EAGVAQSPRYKIIEKRQSVAFWCNPISGHATLYWYQQILGQGPKLLIQFQNNGVVDDSQLPKDRFSAERLKGVDSTLKIQPAKLEDSAVYLCASSPGRVPPYNEQFFGPGTRLTVL.

The chain's CDR3 is CASSFTGGSYEQYF. The CDR3 DNA is TGCGCCAGCAGCTTTACAGGGGGGAGCTACGAGCAGTACTTC. The rearrangement joins TRBV5-1 to TRBJ2-7, with 8 bases that match TRBD1. The V segment lost 2 bases and the J segment 3 bases; nucleotides outside the gene matches: 4. The germline V gene has CDR1 SGHRS and CDR2 YFSETQ. The CDR3 has 14 residues.

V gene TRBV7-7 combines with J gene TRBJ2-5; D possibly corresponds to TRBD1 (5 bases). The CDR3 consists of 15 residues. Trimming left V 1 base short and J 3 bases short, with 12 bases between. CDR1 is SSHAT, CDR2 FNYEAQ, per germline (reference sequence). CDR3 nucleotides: TGTGCCAGCAGCTTAGGGTCCAGGGATGAAGAGACCCAGTACTTC. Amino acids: CASSLGSRDEETQYF.

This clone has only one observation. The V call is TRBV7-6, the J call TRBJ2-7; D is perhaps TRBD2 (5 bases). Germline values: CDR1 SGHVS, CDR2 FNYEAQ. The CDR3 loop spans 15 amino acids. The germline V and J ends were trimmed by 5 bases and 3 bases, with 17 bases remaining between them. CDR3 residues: CASSPAGFGDYEQYF. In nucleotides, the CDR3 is TGTGCCAGCAGCCCCGCGGGTTTCGGGGACTACGAGCAGTACTTC.

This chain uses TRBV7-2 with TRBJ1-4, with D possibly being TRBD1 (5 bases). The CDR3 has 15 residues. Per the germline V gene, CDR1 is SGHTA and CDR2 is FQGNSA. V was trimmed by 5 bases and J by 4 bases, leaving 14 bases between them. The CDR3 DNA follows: TGTGCCAGCAGCCCTTATTCAGGGCGTAATGAAAAACTGTTTTTT. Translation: CASSPYSGRNEKLFF.

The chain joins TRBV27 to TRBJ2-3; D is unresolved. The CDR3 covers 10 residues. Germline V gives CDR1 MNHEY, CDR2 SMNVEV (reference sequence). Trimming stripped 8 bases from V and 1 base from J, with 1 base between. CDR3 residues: CASGTDTQYF. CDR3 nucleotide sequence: TGTGCCAGCGGCACAGATACGCAGTATTTT.

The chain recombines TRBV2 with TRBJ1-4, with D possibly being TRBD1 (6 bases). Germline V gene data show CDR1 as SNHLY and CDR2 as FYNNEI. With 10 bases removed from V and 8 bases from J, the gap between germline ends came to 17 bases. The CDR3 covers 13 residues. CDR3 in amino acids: CATSSGAGEKLFF. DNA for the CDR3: TGTGCCACCTCATCAGGGGCTGGAGAAAAACTGTTTTTT.

CDR3 residues: CASRGDRGVNTEAFF. CDR3 nucleotides: TGTGCCAGCAGGGGGGACAGGGGGGTGAACACTGAAGCTTTCTTT. The rearrangement uses TRBV6-5 and TRBJ1-1; 11 bases match TRBD1. Per germline, CDR1 MNHEY and CDR2 SVGAGI. The CDR3 length is 15 residues. V lost 6 bases to trimming and J lost 0 bases; unmatched junction nucleotides: 3.

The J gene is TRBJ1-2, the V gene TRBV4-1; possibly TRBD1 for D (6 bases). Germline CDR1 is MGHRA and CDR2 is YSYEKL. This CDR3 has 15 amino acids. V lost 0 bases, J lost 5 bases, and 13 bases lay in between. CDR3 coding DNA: TGCGCCAGCAGCCAAGATGGGTTAACAGGGTATGGCTACACCTTC. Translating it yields CASSQDGLTGYGYTF.

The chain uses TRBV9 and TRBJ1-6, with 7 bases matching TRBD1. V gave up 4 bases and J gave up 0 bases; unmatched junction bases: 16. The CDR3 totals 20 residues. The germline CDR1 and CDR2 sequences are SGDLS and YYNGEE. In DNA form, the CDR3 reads TGTGCCAGCAGCCTTACTGACAGGGCCCGTCCAACCTCCTATAATTCACCCCTCCACTTT. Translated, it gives CASSLTDRARPTSYNSPLHF.

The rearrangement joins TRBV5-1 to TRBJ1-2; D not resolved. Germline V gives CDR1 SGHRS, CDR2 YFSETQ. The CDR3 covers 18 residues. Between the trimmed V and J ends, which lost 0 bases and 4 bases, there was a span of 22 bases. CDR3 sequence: CASSLAAGIAEQTYGYTF. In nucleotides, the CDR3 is TGCGCCAGCAGCTTGGCCGCCGGGATCGCGGAACAGACCTATGGCTACACCTTC.

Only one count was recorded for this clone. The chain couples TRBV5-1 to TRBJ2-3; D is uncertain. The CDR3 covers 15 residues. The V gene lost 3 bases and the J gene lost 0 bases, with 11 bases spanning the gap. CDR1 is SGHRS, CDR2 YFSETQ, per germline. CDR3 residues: CASSWTAISTDTQYF. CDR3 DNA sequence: TGCGCCAGCAGCTGGACGGCTATTAGCACAGATACGCAGTATTTT.

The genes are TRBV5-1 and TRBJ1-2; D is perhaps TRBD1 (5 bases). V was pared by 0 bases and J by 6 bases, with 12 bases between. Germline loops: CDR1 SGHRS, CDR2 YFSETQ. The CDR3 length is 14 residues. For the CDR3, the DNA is TGCGCCAGCAGCTTGGTGTCTGGGGGGGATGGCTACACCTTC. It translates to CASSLVSGGDGYTF.

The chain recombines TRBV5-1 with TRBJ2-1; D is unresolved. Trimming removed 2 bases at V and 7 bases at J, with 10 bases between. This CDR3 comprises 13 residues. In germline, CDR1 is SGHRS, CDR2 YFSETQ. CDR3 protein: CASSFRPGNEQFF. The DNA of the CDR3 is TGCGCCAGCAGCTTTCGCCCCGGTAATGAGCAGTTCTTC. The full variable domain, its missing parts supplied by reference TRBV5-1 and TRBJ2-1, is KAGVTQTPRYLIKTRGQQVTLSCSPISGHRSVSWYQQTPGQGLQFLFEYFSETQRNKGNFPGRFSGRQFSNSRSEMNVSTLELGDSALYLCASSFRPGNEQFFGPGTRLTVL.

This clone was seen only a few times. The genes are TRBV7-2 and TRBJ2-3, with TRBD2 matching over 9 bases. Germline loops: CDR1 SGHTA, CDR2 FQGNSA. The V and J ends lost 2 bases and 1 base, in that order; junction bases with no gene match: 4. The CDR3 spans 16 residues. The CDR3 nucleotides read TGTGCCAGCAGCTTACCGCGGACTAGCGGCACAGATACGCAGTATTTT. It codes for CASSLPRTSGTDTQYF.

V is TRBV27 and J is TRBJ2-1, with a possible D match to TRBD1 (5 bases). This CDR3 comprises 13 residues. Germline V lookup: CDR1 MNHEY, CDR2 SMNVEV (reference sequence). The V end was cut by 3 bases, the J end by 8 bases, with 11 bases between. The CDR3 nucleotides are TGTGCCAGCAGTTTTTTTGCAGGGTATGAGCAGTTCTTC. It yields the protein CASSFFAGYEQFF.

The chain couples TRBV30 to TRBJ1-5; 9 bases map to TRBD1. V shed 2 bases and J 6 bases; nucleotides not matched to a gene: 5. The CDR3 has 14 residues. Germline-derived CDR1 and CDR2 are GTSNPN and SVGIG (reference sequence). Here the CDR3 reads CAWSRTGGGQPQHF. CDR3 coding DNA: TGTGCCTGGAGTCGCACAGGGGGCGGTCAGCCCCAGCATTTT.

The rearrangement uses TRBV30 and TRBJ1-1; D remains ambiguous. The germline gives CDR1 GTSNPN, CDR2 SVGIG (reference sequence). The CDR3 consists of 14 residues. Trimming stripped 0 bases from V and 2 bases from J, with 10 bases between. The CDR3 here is CAWSVSVSNTEAFF. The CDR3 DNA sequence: TGTGCCTGGAGTGTCTCGGTCTCTAACACTGAAGCTTTCTTT.

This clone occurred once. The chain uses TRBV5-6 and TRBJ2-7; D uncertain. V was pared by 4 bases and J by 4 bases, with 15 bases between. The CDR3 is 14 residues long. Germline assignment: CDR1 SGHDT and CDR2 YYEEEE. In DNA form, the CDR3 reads TGTGCCAGCAGCCCAGTGGGCCGAGGTTACGAGCAGTACTTC. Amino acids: CASSPVGRGYEQYF.

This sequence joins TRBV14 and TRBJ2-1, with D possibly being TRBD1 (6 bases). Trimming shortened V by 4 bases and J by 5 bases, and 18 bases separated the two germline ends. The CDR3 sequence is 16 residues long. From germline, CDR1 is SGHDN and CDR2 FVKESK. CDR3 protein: CASSLDSWTANNEQFF. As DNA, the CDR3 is TGTGCCAGCAGCCTTGATTCGTGGACAGCCAACAATGAGCAGTTCTTC.

The CDR3 loop is CASSPPHVYNEQFF. DNA of the CDR3: TGTGCCAGCAGCCCACCGCATGTATACAATGAGCAGTTCTTC. The rearrangement joins TRBV27 to TRBJ2-1, with D hard to call. Trimming took 6 bases from V and 4 from J, leaving 13 bases between them. CDR1 and CDR2 from the germline V gene are MNHEY and SMNVEV (reference sequence). The CDR3 is made up of 14 amino acids.

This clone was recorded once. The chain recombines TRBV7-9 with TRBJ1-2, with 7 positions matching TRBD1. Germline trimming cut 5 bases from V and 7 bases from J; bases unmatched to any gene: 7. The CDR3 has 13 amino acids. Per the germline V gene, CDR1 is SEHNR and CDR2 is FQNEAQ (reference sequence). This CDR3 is CASSPTTGSGYTF. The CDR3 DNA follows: TGTGCCAGCAGCCCAACGACAGGGAGTGGCTACACCTTC.

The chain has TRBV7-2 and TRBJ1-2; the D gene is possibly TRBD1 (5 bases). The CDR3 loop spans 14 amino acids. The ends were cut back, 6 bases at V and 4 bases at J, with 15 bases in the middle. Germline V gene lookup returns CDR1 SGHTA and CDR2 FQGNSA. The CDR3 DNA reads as TGTGCCAGCAGACGTACCGAGGGGTCCTATGGCTACACCTTC. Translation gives CASRRTEGSYGYTF.

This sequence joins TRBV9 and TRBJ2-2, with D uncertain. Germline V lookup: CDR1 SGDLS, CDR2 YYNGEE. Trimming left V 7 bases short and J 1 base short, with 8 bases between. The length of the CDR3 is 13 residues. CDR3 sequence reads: CASGIKNTGELFF. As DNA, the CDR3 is TGTGCCAGCGGAATCAAGAACACCGGGGAGCTGTTTTTT.

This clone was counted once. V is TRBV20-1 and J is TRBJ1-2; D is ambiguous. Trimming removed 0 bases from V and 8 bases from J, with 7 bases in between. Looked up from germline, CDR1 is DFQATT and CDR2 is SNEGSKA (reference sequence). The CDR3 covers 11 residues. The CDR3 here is CSARDVRGYTF. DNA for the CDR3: TGCAGTGCTAGAGACGTCAGGGGCTACACCTTC.

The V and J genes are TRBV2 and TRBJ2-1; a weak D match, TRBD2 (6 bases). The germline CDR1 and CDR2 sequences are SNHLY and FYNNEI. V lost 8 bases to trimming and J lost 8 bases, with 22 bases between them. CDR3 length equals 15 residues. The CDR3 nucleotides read TGTGCCAGCTTGTTGGTGGGGACTCACAGCGATGAGCAGTTCTTC. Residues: CASLLVGTHSDEQFF.

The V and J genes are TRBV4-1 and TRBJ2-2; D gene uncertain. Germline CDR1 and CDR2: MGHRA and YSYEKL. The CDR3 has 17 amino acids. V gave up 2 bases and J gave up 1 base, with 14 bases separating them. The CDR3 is CASSQTVWAGNTGELFF. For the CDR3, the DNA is TGCGCCAGCAGCCAAACGGTTTGGGCCGGGAACACCGGGGAGCTGTTTTTT.